The 5 T cell receptor beta chains presented below share a single source sample, sequenced in a study of PD-1 blockade in mismatch repair-deficient tumors. Sequencing was performed with immunoSEQ multiplex PCR; in TCRdb, only in-frame clones are kept and a portion is missing. Of over 100,000 clones listed, about 80% were seen once; the top ten hold 4% to 6%. The sample in question was peripheral blood, obtained around 60 weeks after starting pembrolizumab. These receptors came from an adult with mismatch repair-deficient cancer.

J is TRBJ1-2 and V is TRBV5-5, with 10 bases identical to TRBD1. CDR1 and CDR2 (germline): SGHKS, YYEKEE (reference sequence). V was pared by 4 bases and J by 2 bases, with 5 bases of the junction left unmatched. CDR3 length equals 15 residues. The CDR3 DNA sequence: TGTGCCAGCAGCCAAAGGACAGGGGGAAACTATGGCTACACCTTC. Protein sequence: CASSQRTGGNYGYTF.

The rearrangement links TRBV18 to TRBJ2-7; 8 positions agree with TRBD2. The J segment lost 3 bases and the V segment lost 3 bases, leaving 4 bases of the junction unmatched. CDR3 length: 14 amino acids. The germline V gene has CDR1 KGHSH and CDR2 LQKENI. In DNA, the CDR3 is TGTGCCAGCTCACCGGACGCGGGAGGCTACGAGCAGTACTTC. It specifies CASSPDAGGYEQYF.

Relative to its sample, this clone is medium-sized (0.01 to 0.1%). V gene TRBV2 combines with J gene TRBJ2-5, with D perhaps given as TRBD1 or TRBD2 (6 bases each). Germline V gene data show CDR1 as SNHLY and CDR2 as FYNNEI. The CDR3 length is 15 residues. V lost 3 bases to trimming and J lost 5 bases, with 16 bases between them. CDR3 bases: TGTGCCAGCAGTGATCGGGGGCTACCCGAGGAGACCCAGTACTTC. Translated, it gives CASSDRGLPEETQYF.

This chain links TRBV29-1 with TRBJ1-2; a weak D match, TRBD1 (5 bases). The germline V gene encodes CDR1 SQVTM and CDR2 ANQGSEA. The CDR3 runs to 13 residues. Trimming removed 4 bases from V and 4 bases from J, with 13 bases in between. For the CDR3, the DNA is TGCAGCGTTGTCTTTTCTGGGGGCTATGGCTACACCTTC. It is translated as CSVVFSGGYGYTF.

The chain has TRBV15 and TRBJ1-1; tentatively, D is TRBD1 (6 bases). This CDR3 comprises 13 residues. Trimming left V 0 bases short and J 8 bases short, with 10 bases between. The germline gives CDR1 LNHNV, CDR2 YYDKDF (reference sequence). The CDR3 DNA follows: TGTGCCACCAGCAGAGACAGGGGTCTAGAAGCTTTCTTT. This translates into CATSRDRGLEAFF.